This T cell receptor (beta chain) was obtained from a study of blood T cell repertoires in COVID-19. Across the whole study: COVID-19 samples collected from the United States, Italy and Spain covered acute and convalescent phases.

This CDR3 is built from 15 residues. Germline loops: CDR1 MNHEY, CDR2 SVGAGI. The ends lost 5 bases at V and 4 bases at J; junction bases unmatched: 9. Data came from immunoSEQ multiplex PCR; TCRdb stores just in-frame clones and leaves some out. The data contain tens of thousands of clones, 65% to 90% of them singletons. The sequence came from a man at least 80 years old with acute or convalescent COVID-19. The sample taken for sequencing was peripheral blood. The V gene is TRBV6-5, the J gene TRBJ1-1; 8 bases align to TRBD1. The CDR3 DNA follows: TGTGCCAGCAGTACACGGACAGGGAGGAGCACTGAAGCTTTCTTT. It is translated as CASSTRTGRSTEAFF.